This T cell receptor (beta chain) was documented in a study of blood T cells in healthy people across ages. Whole-study findings and limits: Fewer expanded clones and more diversity marked long-lived versus aged donors.

On this clonotype: Antigen specificity is unknown.

A sample-barcoded 5' primer and a J-beta primer mix were used in a second PCR of roughly 7 to 11 cycles. Every cDNA molecule bore a tag from a template-switch adaptor containing 12 random nucleotides. Sequencing recovered at least 3 million CDR3-containing paired-end reads from each sample. TCRdb independently ran MiXCR on the 5' RACE reads; one entry per CDR3 protein. The table has about 1.4 million distinct CDR3 sequences, roughly 64% seen once; the top ten hold 6.7%. The CDR3 spans 16 residues. V shed 6 bases and J shed 0 bases, with 12 bases lying between them. Germline V lookup: CDR1 ENHRY, CDR2 SYGVKD. Per-sample yields of isolated PBMCs were at least 6 million.

V gene TRBV10-3 combines with J gene TRBJ1-6; maybe TRBD1 (6 bases). The sequence was collected from a man in his late teens or twenties in good health. Sequences were obtained from blood. CDR3 residues: CAISKLDSSYNSPLHF. CDR3 DNA sequence: TGTGCCATCAGCAAGTTGGACAGCTCCTATAATTCACCCCTCCACTTT.